The T cell receptor beta chain under discussion was sequenced for a study of blood T cell repertoires in COVID-19. Study context: Material from acute and convalescent COVID-19 was sourced from the United States, Italy and Spain. Sources were T cells, B-cell-depleted T cells, or PBMCs; the material itself was cDNA or gDNA.

Authors' processing steps: Reference gene primer amplification in the assay estimated nucleated cell counts. Using immunoSEQ multiplex PCR, the repertoire was profiled, and TCRdb retains in-frame clones only, with some absent. That table is the source of V, J and clone size, and D and trimming were worked out from the DNA. This table has fewer than 110,000 clones, 80% appearing once. The CDR3 spans 13 residues. Germline-derived CDR1 and CDR2 are MNHEY and SVGAGI. Trimming cost V 5 bases and J 0 bases, with 7 bases left between them. The sample comprised peripheral blood. The chain recombines TRBV6-5 with TRBJ1-1; D gene unclear. This sequence was found in a man between 65 and 85 years old with acute or convalescent COVID-19. Here the CDR3 DNA reads TGTGCCAGCAGTCTTTTATTGAACACTGAAGCTTTCTTT. Its protein is CASSLLLNTEAFF.